The 24 T cell receptor beta chains given below trace back to one sample, sequenced in a study of blood T cell repertoires in COVID-19. Sequencing used immunoSEQ multiplex PCR; TCRdb keeps in-frame clones, though not all of them. The table records about 180,000 clones, 80% to 90% of them present only once. The sequencing sample was made of peripheral blood. The origin of the receptors is a man aged 50 or older with active or convalescent COVID-19.

This chain links TRBV24-1 with TRBJ1-2; TRBD1 agrees at 7 bases. CDR3 length equals 13 residues. Germline V CDR1 and CDR2: KGHDR, SFDVKD. The V gene end was trimmed by 9 bases and the J gene end by 1 base; junction bases not matched to a gene: 4. The CDR3 protein is CATQDRFNYGYTF. The CDR3 nucleotides read TGTGCCACCCAGGACAGGTTTAACTATGGCTACACCTTC.

Comments on this clone: Other nucleotide sequences from this sample produce the same CDR3. This rearrangement joins TRBV19 to TRBJ1-4; the match to TRBD1 covers 7 bases. V lost 5 bases and J lost 0; bases outside the gene matches: 3. The CDR3 extends over 15 amino acids. CDR1 is LNHDA and CDR2 is SQIVND in the germline V gene (reference sequence). The CDR3 loop is CASSSTGTTNEKLFF. The DNA for the CDR3 is TGTGCCAGTAGTTCGACAGGGACAACTAATGAAAAACTGTTTTTT. Combining the CDR3 with reference TRBV19 and TRBJ1-4 gives the whole variable domain DGGITQSPKYLFRKEGQNVTLSCEQNLNHDAMYWYRQDPGQGLRLIYYSQIVNDFQKGDIAEGYSVSREKKESFPLTVTSAQKNPTAFYLCASSSTGTTNEKLFFGSGTQLSVL.

The chain recombines TRBV19 with TRBJ1-1; TRBD1 matches at 9 bases. Germline V gene lookup returns CDR1 LNHDA and CDR2 SQIVND (reference sequence). The CDR3 covers 19 residues. J was trimmed by 6 bases and V by 3 bases; bases with no gene match: 20. Written as DNA, the CDR3 is TGTGCCAGTAGTATGGGGTCCGGACAGGGGAGGTTAGGTATCGCTGAAGCTTTCTTT. Translated: CASSMGSGQGRLGIAEAFF.

The rearrangement links TRBV5-4 to TRBJ2-7, with D possibly matching TRBD2 (5 bases). The V end lost 0 bases, the J end lost 3 bases, and 13 bases lay between the germline ends. The CDR3 has 15 amino acids. The germline CDR1 and CDR2 sequences are SGHNT and YYREEE (reference sequence). CDR3 protein: CASSLVSGNSYEQYF. CDR3 DNA sequence: TGTGCCAGCAGCTTGGTGTCGGGGAACAGCTACGAGCAGTACTTC.

In nucleotides, the CDR3 is TGTGCCAGCAGCTTAAGACAGGGGGCTATGGATACGCAGTATTTT. Its translation is CASSLRQGAMDTQYF. The chain uses TRBV7-3 and TRBJ2-3, with 10 bases aligning to TRBD1. Trimming cost V 1 base and J 6 bases; bases outside gene matches: 4. This CDR3 is built from 15 residues. In germline, CDR1 is SGHTA, CDR2 FQGTGA.

CDR3 bases: TGCGCCAGCAGCCGGGAGGTCGCCGGGGAGCTGTTTTTT. Translation: CASSREVAGELFF. The rearrangement joins TRBV10-1 to TRBJ2-2, with 7 bases that match TRBD2. V was pared by 6 bases and J by 6 bases, with 4 bases of the junction left unmatched. The CDR3 runs 13 residues. Germline loops: CDR1 WNHNN, CDR2 SYGVQD (reference sequence).

The chain recombines TRBV19 with TRBJ1-2; 7 nucleotides match TRBD1. Germline V gene lookup returns CDR1 LNHDA and CDR2 SQIVND (reference sequence). After removal of 9 bases from V and 5 bases from J, the junction contained 9 bases not matched to a gene. CDR3 length: 13 residues. The CDR3 DNA follows: TGTGCCAGACCCCCGGGACAGCAGTATGGCTACACCTTC. The encoded protein is CARPPGQQYGYTF.

This chain joins TRBV24-1 and TRBJ2-3; D remains ambiguous. This CDR3 comprises 12 residues. Germline CDR1 and CDR2: KGHDR and SFDVKD. The V end was cut by 9 bases, the J end by 1 base, with 7 bases between. The CDR3 here is CATGEGTDTQYF. DNA for the CDR3: TGTGCCACCGGAGAGGGCACAGATACGCAGTATTTT.

This chain joins TRBV30 and TRBJ2-6; the D is unclear. Trimming stripped 2 bases from V and 0 bases from J, with 2 bases between. Germline values: CDR1 GTSNPN, CDR2 SVGIG (reference sequence). This CDR3 region has 13 residues. This chain's CDR3 is CAWSRSGANVLTF. For the CDR3, the DNA is TGTGCCTGGAGTCGCTCTGGGGCCAACGTCCTGACTTTC.

The chain uses TRBV30 and TRBJ1-1; 7 nucleotides match TRBD1. Germline CDR1 and CDR2: GTSNPN and SVGIG (reference sequence). V was clipped by 0 bases and J by 11 bases; unmatched bases: 3. CDR3 length equals 11 residues. The CDR3 here is CAWSVEQGAFF. CDR3 sequence (DNA): TGTGCCTGGAGTGTAGAACAGGGGGCTTTCTTT.

The rearrangement joins TRBV2 to TRBJ1-6; TRBD1 might be the D (6 bases). This CDR3 region has 13 residues. Looked up from germline, CDR1 is SNHLY and CDR2 is FYNNEI. The V end was cut by 3 bases, the J end by 7 bases, with 7 bases between. CDR3 in amino acids: CASSEDRNSPLHF. The CDR3 nucleotides read TGTGCCAGCAGTGAGGACAGAAATTCACCCCTCCACTTT. Full variable domain (missing parts from reference TRBV2 and TRBJ1-6): EPEVTQTPSHQVTQMGQEVILRCVPISNHLYFYWYRQILGQKVEFLVSFYNNEISEKSEIFDDQFSVERPDGSNFTLKIRSTKLEDSAMYFCASSEDRNSPLHFGNGTRLTVT.

The chain uses TRBV30 and TRBJ1-6, with TRBD1 matching 8 bases. This CDR3 has 14 residues. V lost 3 bases to trimming and J lost 3 bases; unmatched junction nucleotides: 1. The germline CDR1 and CDR2 sequences are GTSNPN and SVGIG (reference sequence). This CDR3 is CAWRDRVYNSPLHF. The CDR3 nucleotides read TGTGCCTGGAGGGACAGGGTCTATAATTCACCCCTCCACTTT.

V is TRBV6-5 and J is TRBJ2-7, with D maybe TRBD1 (6 bases). CDR3 length: 15 amino acids. Germline lookup yields CDR1 MNHEY and CDR2 SVGAGI. V dropped 6 bases and J dropped 3 bases, with 18 bases sitting between them. DNA of the CDR3: TGTGCCAGCAGCCTCAACCTATTACAGGGCTACGAGCAGTACTTC. It specifies CASSLNLLQGYEQYF.

This chain joins TRBV7-3 and TRBJ2-3; perhaps TRBD2 as D (5 bases). The CDR3 is 16 residues long. V shed 1 base and J shed 0 bases, with 11 bases lying between them. Per the germline V gene, CDR1 is SGHTA and CDR2 is FQGTGA. CDR3 residues: CASSLIGGTSTDTQYF. The DNA for the CDR3 is TGTGCCAGCAGCTTAATTGGAGGCACCAGCACAGATACGCAGTATTTT. The entire variable domain, with the rest obtained from reference TRBV7-3 and TRBJ2-3, is as follows: GAGVSQTPSNKVTEKGKYVELRCDPISGHTALYWYRQSLGQGPEFLIYFQGTGAADDSGLPNDRFFAVRPEGSVSTLKIQRTERGDSAVYLCASSLIGGTSTDTQYFGPGTRLTVL.

The V and J genes are TRBV6-6 and TRBJ1-6; D perhaps matches TRBD1 (6 bases). The CDR3 is 15 residues long. V lost 5 bases to trimming and J lost 5 bases, with 13 bases between them. Germline V CDR1 and CDR2: MNHNY, SVGAGI (reference sequence). The DNA for the CDR3 is TGTGCCAGCAGTACGGTACAGGGCAATAATTCACCCCTCCACTTT. Protein: CASSTVQGNNSPLHF.

The CDR3 sequence: CASSLGTGGRYSNQPQHF. CDR3 bases: TGTGCCAGCAGCCTCGGGACAGGGGGCAGGTATAGCAATCAGCCCCAGCATTTT. The chain links TRBV7-9 to TRBJ1-5, with TRBD1 matching 12 bases. J lost 0 bases, V lost 5 bases, and 8 bases had no gene match. The CDR3 has 18 amino acids. Germline-derived CDR1 and CDR2 are SEHNR and FQNEAQ (reference sequence).

The chain carries TRBV24-1 and TRBJ1-4; a possible D gene is TRBD1 (5 bases). The germline V gene encodes CDR1 KGHDR and CDR2 SFDVKD. Between the trimmed V and J ends, which lost 4 bases and 4 bases, there was a span of 12 bases. The CDR3 is 15 residues long. The chain's CDR3 is CATSEAGPLNEKLFF. The CDR3 coding sequence is TGTGCCACCAGTGAGGCGGGGCCACTTAATGAAAAACTGTTTTTT.

This chain links TRBV30 with TRBJ2-7; D uncertain. This CDR3 has 12 residues. Germline V gives CDR1 GTSNPN, CDR2 SVGIG (reference sequence). V gave up 0 bases and J gave up 6 bases, with 9 bases separating them. The CDR3 sequence: CAWSVVQIEQYF. CDR3 nucleotide sequence: TGTGCCTGGAGTGTAGTCCAGATCGAGCAGTACTTC.

This clone was picked up one time. The rearrangement links TRBV24-1 to TRBJ2-6, with D unresolved. This CDR3 is 14 amino acids long. The V gene lost 4 bases and the J gene lost 8 bases, with 11 bases spanning the gap. Germline V CDR1 and CDR2: KGHDR, SFDVKD. CDR3 region: CATSEPEPTNVLTF. CDR3 sequence (DNA): TGTGCCACCAGTGAGCCAGAACCGACCAACGTCCTGACTTTC.

The chain couples TRBV7-9 to TRBJ1-4, with 9 bases lining up with TRBD1. Germline CDR1 reads SEHNR; CDR2 reads FQNEAQ (reference sequence). CDR3 length: 15 residues. Trimming at V came to 4 bases and at J to 8 bases, leaving 8 bases not matched to a gene. In DNA, the CDR3 is TGTGCCAGCAGCTCGGTGACAGGGGGAGTCGAAAAACTGTTTTTT. It yields the protein CASSSVTGGVEKLFF.

The rearrangement uses TRBV19 and TRBJ2-7; 10 bases match TRBD1. Germline V CDR1 and CDR2: LNHDA, SQIVND (reference sequence). Losses at the gene ends were 8 bases for V and 4 bases for J; bases not matched to a gene: 8. CDR3 length equals 14 residues. Here the CDR3 DNA reads TGTGCCAGTCGCCCCGGGACAGGGGCGTACGAGCAGTACTTC. It translates to CASRPGTGAYEQYF.

V is TRBV5-1 and J is TRBJ1-5; D call uncertain. V was clipped by 2 bases and J by 4 bases, with 10 bases between them. The CDR3 covers 14 residues. The germline CDR1 and CDR2 sequences are SGHRS and YFSETQ. In DNA form, the CDR3 reads TGCGCCAGCAGCTTTGATTCGGGAAATCAGCCCCAGCATTTT. Translation gives CASSFDSGNQPQHF.

The rearrangement links TRBV6-4 to TRBJ1-5; D is unclear. Looked up from germline, CDR1 is MRHNA and CDR2 is SNTAGT. V shed 2 bases and J shed 3 bases, with 5 bases lying between them. CDR3 size: 13 residues. CDR3 sequence: CASSDRANQPQHF. The CDR3 region has the DNA TGTGCCAGCAGTGACAGAGCCAATCAGCCCCAGCATTTT.

This sequence joins TRBV7-9 and TRBJ1-1, with D possibly TRBD1 on 6 matching bases. Germline V gives CDR1 SEHNR, CDR2 FQNEAQ (reference sequence). V lost 5 bases, J lost 1 base, and 26 bases lay in between. The CDR3 length is 19 residues. The CDR3 protein is CASSPRPWWAGEQNTEAFF. CDR3 in DNA: TGTGCCAGCAGCCCGCGCCCCTGGTGGGCAGGGGAGCAGAACACTGAAGCTTTCTTT. The variable domain in full, completed from reference TRBV7-9 and TRBJ1-1, reads DTGVSQNPRHKITKRGQNVTFRCDPISEHNRLYWYRQTLGQGPEFLTYFQNEAQLEKSRLLSDRFSAERPKGSFSTLEIQRTEQGDSAMYLCASSPRPWWAGEQNTEAFFGQGTRLTVV.